Below, one T cell receptor beta chain is given with its context. What it recognizes is unknown. V was cut by 0 bases and J by 9 bases, with 9 bases left in between. Germline lookup yields CDR1 SGHDN and CDR2 FVKESK. The CDR3 extends over 13 amino acids. The sample's time point: pretreatment peripheral blood. Sample numbers ranged from 1 to 8 per patient, encompassing pretreatment and on-treatment collections. The data derive from a study of PD-L1 blockade in urothelial cancer. Study information: Patients initiated atezolizumab around 2014 at 1,200 mg intravenously every 3 weeks. Treatment start was followed by blood analysis at 3 weeks (second dose) and again at 6 weeks. Whole-study results and caveats: Enhanced expansion of tumor-associated blood clones at 3 weeks characterized durable-benefit patients.

Using immunoSEQ multiplex PCR, the repertoire was profiled, and TCRdb retains in-frame clones only, with some absent. The table lists nearly 35,000 clones, under 90% of them singletons, with around 16% in the top ten. The genes are TRBV14 and TRBJ2-1; a possible D gene is TRBD2 (6 bases). Sample: PBMCs, taken around atezolizumab (anti-PD-L1) treatment. The receptor was isolated from a man between 60 and 75 years old with urothelial cancer. CDR3 coding DNA: TGTGCCAGCAGCCAAGAACTAGCCGGTGAGCAGTTCTTC. It yields the protein CASSQELAGEQFF.